This TCR beta chain originates from a study of CD8+CD57+ T cells in acquired aplastic anemia. Study as a whole: Mean DNA quantity obtained from sorted CD4+ and CD8+ cells was 3 to 4 ug.

This clonotype was counted many times. Its cognate antigen is unknown. Selection for sequencing was limited to patients who had shown CD8+CD57+ cell expansion by flow cytometry. The patients all had a severe acquired aplastic anemia diagnosis. The study sampled blood from patients who had received no therapy. Profiles of TCR beta VDJ and CDR3 were generated from a genomic DNA template. In TCRdb, the reads were re-called with MiXCR into one record per CDR3 protein. The table shows around 430,000 distinct CDR3 sequences, with around 32% occurring only once. V gave up 5 bases and J gave up 6 bases; unmatched junction bases: 9. This CDR3 is 17 amino acids long. The V gene's germline CDR1 is SNHLY and CDR2 FYNNEI. Overall study findings and caveats: Patients did not significantly differ from controls in CD8+ Simpson's diversity.

This sequence joins TRBV2 and TRBJ2-6; 11 bases align to TRBD1. This receptor was identified in a human donor with aplastic anemia. Material for sequencing was sorted CD4+, CD8+, or CD8+CD57+ T cells (not recorded which) from PBMCs. DNA for the CDR3: TGTGCCAGCAGTTACCTAGGACAGGGGGCAGAGGCCAACGTCCTGACTTTC. Amino acid sequence: CASSYLGQGAEANVLTF.